A single sample gave rise to the 3 T cell receptor beta chains below, sequenced in a study of cytomegalovirus exposure and HLA in healthy donors. The PCR made use of 60 Vbeta and 13 Jbeta primers. Sequenced by immunoSEQ multiplex PCR; TCRdb stores in-frame clones only, minus some. Counted here are under 150,000 clones, just under 80% occurring once; the ten biggest clones make up around 1.8%. The source material was PBMCs. Receptors were obtained from a woman aged 40 to 55 in good health and CMV-seronegative.

This clone was recorded a few times. The chain is built from TRBV4-1 and TRBJ2-7; D gene ambiguous. Between the trimmed V and J ends, which lost 1 base and 7 bases, there was a span of 5 bases. The CDR3 loop spans 11 amino acids. Germline assignment: CDR1 MGHRA and CDR2 YSYEKL. CDR3 sequence reads: CASSQGSEQYF. The DNA for the CDR3 is TGCGCCAGCAGCCAAGGGAGTGAGCAGTACTTC.

In DNA, the CDR3 is TGTGCCAGTACCTCAGGATGGGGACAGGGTAGCACAGATACGCAGTATTTT. It translates to CASTSGWGQGSTDTQYF. The rearrangement joins TRBV19 to TRBJ2-3, with 9 bases matching TRBD1. Germline loops: CDR1 LNHDA, CDR2 SQIVND (reference sequence). The CDR3 runs 17 residues. The ends lost 7 bases at V and 0 bases at J; junction bases unmatched: 11.

The chain uses TRBV7-2 and TRBJ1-2, with TRBD1 as a possible D gene (5 bases). This CDR3 comprises 16 residues. V gave up 3 bases and J gave up 0 bases, with 14 bases separating them. CDR1 is SGHTA, CDR2 FQGNSA, per germline. CDR3 residues: CASSLNTGPTNYGYTF. CDR3 DNA sequence: TGTGCCAGCAGCTTGAACACAGGTCCCACTAACTATGGCTACACCTTC.